The T cell receptor (beta chain) described here comes from a study of T cells in Graves' hyperthyroidism and ophthalmopathy. With 3 bases removed from V and 5 bases from J, the gap between germline ends came to 10 bases. The CDR3 has 13 amino acids. Per germline, CDR1 ENHRY and CDR2 SYGVKD. TCR beta CDR3 region amplification was performed from RNA transcripts. The TCR CDR3 first-round RT-PCR relied on the HTBI primer set. TCRdb redid the calling of the multiplex PCR reads with MiXCR, one entry per CDR3 protein. Of around 340,000 distinct CDR3 sequences listed, more than 11% are singletons. This clonotype turned up a few times.

This clonotype was sampled from a woman aged 25 to 39 with Graves' hyperthyroidism. The sample was blood. The genes are TRBV10-3 and TRBJ1-1; D remains unclear. This CDR3 reads CAISEGIGTEAFF. For the CDR3, the DNA is TGTGCCATCAGTGAAGGGATCGGGACTGAAGCTTTCTTT.